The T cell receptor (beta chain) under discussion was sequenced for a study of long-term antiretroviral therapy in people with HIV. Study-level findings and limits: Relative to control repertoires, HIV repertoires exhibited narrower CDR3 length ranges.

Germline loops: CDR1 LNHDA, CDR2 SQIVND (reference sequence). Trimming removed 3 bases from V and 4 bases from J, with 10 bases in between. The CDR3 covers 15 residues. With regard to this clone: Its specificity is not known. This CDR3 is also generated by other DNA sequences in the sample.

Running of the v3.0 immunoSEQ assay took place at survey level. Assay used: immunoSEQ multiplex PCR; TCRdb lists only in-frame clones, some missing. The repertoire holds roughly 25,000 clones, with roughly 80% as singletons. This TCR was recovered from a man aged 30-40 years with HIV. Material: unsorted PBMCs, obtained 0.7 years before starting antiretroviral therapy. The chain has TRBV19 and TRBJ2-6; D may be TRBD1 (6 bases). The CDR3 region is CASSIQGTGANVLTF. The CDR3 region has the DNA TGTGCCAGTAGTATTCAGGGGACAGGGGCCAACGTCCTGACTTTC.